A single sample is the source of the 32 T cell receptor beta chains below, sequenced in a study of blood T cells in healthy people across ages (dated by TCRdb to about 2015). The library was obtained by 5' RACE. The sequencing machine was an Illumina HiSeq 2500. A second PCR of roughly 6 to 11 cycles was run with a J-beta primer mix and a sample-barcoded 5' primer. TCRdb took the public reads, trimmed them with fastp at Q25, ran MiXCR for clone calling and kept in-frame beta chains. Rows merge per CDR3 protein into single entries with the most common DNA and genes. This sample lists about 1.4 million distinct CDR3 sequences; 59% were detected once. 6.7% of the sample goes to the ten largest clones. The material sequenced was blood. The receptor source for this set is a man younger than 35 in good health.

This clonotype has only a few counts. The J gene is TRBJ2-7, the V gene TRBV4-3, with D unclear. Germline-derived CDR1 and CDR2 are LGHNA and YSLEER. The CDR3 runs to 14 residues. V dropped 0 bases and J dropped 3 bases, with 9 bases sitting between them. CDR3 amino acids: CASSQEVDNYEQYF. In DNA form, the CDR3 reads TGCGCCAGCAGCCAAGAGGTAGACAACTACGAGCAGTACTTC.

The CDR3 loop reads CATSRDTQGNEQYF. For the CDR3, the DNA is TGTGCCACCAGCAGAGATACACAGGGGAACGAGCAGTACTTC. The V gene is TRBV15, the J gene TRBJ2-7, with 7 positions matching TRBD1. The CDR3 has 14 residues. CDR1 is LNHNV and CDR2 is YYDKDF in the germline V gene (reference sequence). With 0 bases clipped from V and 5 bases from J, the junction kept 4 bases outside the gene matches.

This sequence joins TRBV7-9 and TRBJ2-1, with D possibly being TRBD1 or TRBD2 (5 bases each). With 1 base removed from V and 6 bases from J, the gap between germline ends came to 10 bases. The length of the CDR3 is 14 residues. The germline V gene encodes CDR1 SEHNR and CDR2 FQNEAQ (reference sequence). CDR3 residues: CASSLGTGANEQFF. CDR3 nucleotides: TGTGCCAGCAGCTTAGGGACCGGGGCCAATGAGCAGTTCTTC.

The rearrangement uses TRBV10-2 and TRBJ1-2; D is perhaps TRBD1 (5 bases). The CDR3 runs to 13 residues. V was clipped by 4 bases and J by 4 bases, with 10 bases between them. Germline V gives CDR1 WSHSY, CDR2 SAAADI. The CDR3 DNA sequence: TGCGCCAGCAGTGTCGCAGGGACCTATGGCTACACCTTC. Translating gives CASSVAGTYGYTF.

The sample holds a few counts of this clonotype. The rearrangement links TRBV2 to TRBJ1-6, with TRBD1 matching over 7 bases. Germline V CDR1 and CDR2: SNHLY, FYNNEI. V lost 7 bases, J lost 0 bases, and 6 bases stayed unmatched. The CDR3 has 16 amino acids. CDR3 sequence: CASTRDSLSYNSPLHF. The CDR3, as DNA: TGTGCCAGCACCCGGGACAGCCTCTCCTATAATTCACCCCTCCACTTT.

For the CDR3, the DNA is TGCAGCGTTGTAATTCGACAGAGCACAGATACGCAGTATTTT. It is translated as CSVVIRQSTDTQYF. The chain recombines TRBV29-1 with TRBJ2-3, with D possibly TRBD1 on 5 matching bases. Germline V gene data show CDR1 as SQVTM and CDR2 as ANQGSEA. This CDR3 has 14 amino acids. Trimming took off 4 bases at V and 0 bases at J, with 11 bases between the two ends.

The rearrangement uses TRBV20-1 and TRBJ2-7, with 10 bases identical to TRBD1. This CDR3 spans 15 amino acids. Looked up from germline, CDR1 is DFQATT and CDR2 is SNEGSKA (reference sequence). Trimming cost V 5 bases and J 1 base; bases outside gene matches: 8. CDR3 sequence: CSAPSTGGISYEQYF. The CDR3 DNA follows: TGCAGTGCTCCCTCGACAGGGGGCATATCCTACGAGCAGTACTTC.

This CDR3 is CASSSPPAQYF. CDR3 nucleotide sequence: TGTGCCAGCAGCTCTCCGCCGGCGCAGTATTTT. The chain couples TRBV6-6 to TRBJ2-3, with unresolved D. CDR1 is MNHNY, CDR2 SVGAGI, per germline (reference sequence). V was trimmed by 6 bases and J by 10 bases, leaving 11 bases between them. CDR3 size: 11 residues.

This clonotype was picked up one time. One end of the junction does not line up with germline, which may come from a read error. V is TRBV25-1 and J is TRBJ1-3, with TRBD1 matching 7 bases. CDR1 and CDR2 from the germline V gene are MGHDK and SYGVNS. The CDR3 covers 14 residues. The CDR3 DNA is TGTGCCAGCAGTGAGACAGGGTACGGAAGCACCATATATTTT. This sequence encodes CASSETGYGSTIYF.

The chain joins TRBV3-1 to TRBJ1-2; the D gene is possibly TRBD1 (6 bases). Germline CDR1 LGHDT, CDR2 YNNKEL (reference sequence). This CDR3 has 14 residues. V lost 3 bases and J 7 bases, leaving 15 bases between the germline ends. CDR3 residues: CASSQIRDISGYTF. CDR3 bases: TGTGCCAGCAGCCAGATCCGGGACATCTCTGGCTACACCTTC.

This clonotype was picked up a small number of times. This sequence joins TRBV7-2 and TRBJ1-1; D uncertain. The germline V and J ends were trimmed by 5 bases and 7 bases, with 8 bases remaining between them. This CDR3 region has 11 residues. Germline V gene data show CDR1 as SGHTA and CDR2 as FQGNSA. Written as DNA, the CDR3 is TGTGCCAGCAGCCCCCCGGGTGAAGCTTTCTTT. Its translation: CASSPPGEAFF.

This chain joins TRBV29-1 and TRBJ2-1, with D uncertain. CDR1 SQVTM and CDR2 ANQGSEA come from the germline V gene. V was shortened by 3 bases and J by 8 bases, with 5 bases between the two germline ends. This CDR3 contains 10 residues. The CDR3 is CSVEIHEQFF. Written as DNA, the CDR3 is TGCAGCGTTGAGATTCATGAGCAGTTCTTC.

This clonotype was picked up a small number of times. V gene TRBV29-1 combines with J gene TRBJ2-1; the D gene is possibly TRBD1 (6 bases). Per the germline V gene, CDR1 is SQVTM and CDR2 is ANQGSEA. V gave up 3 bases and J gave up 2 bases, with 23 bases separating them. The CDR3 extends over 18 amino acids. CDR3 nucleotide sequence: TGCAGCGTTGAGGGAGTTGCAGGGGTTTTAGGGACCTACAATGAGCAGTTCTTC. This sequence encodes CSVEGVAGVLGTYNEQFF.

V and J are TRBV20-1 and TRBJ1-4; 8 bases match TRBD1. The CDR3 contains 15 residues. The germline gives CDR1 DFQATT, CDR2 SNEGSKA (reference sequence). V shed 6 bases and J 3 bases; nucleotides not matched to a gene: 9. The CDR3 sequence: CSAARQGAPNEKLFF. The CDR3 DNA follows: TGCAGTGCCGCCCGGCAGGGGGCGCCTAATGAAAAACTGTTTTTT.

The CDR3 bases are TGTGCCAGCAGCTTAGCGCGACTAGCATCAGAGGGGCCCCAGTACTTC. Its translation is CASSLARLASEGPQYF. The chain is built from TRBV7-2 and TRBJ2-7, with 7 bases aligning to TRBD2. The V gene end was trimmed by 0 bases and the J gene end by 10 bases; junction bases not matched to a gene: 15. The V gene's germline CDR1 is SGHTA and CDR2 FQGNSA. The CDR3 runs to 16 residues. Using reference TRBV7-2 and TRBJ2-7 for the parts outside the CDR3, the full variable domain is GAGVSQSPSNKVTEKGKDVELRCDPISGHTALYWYRQSLGQGLEFLIYFQGNSAPDKSGLPSDRFSAERTGGSVSTLTIQRTQQEDSAVYLCASSLARLASEGPQYFGPGTRLTVT.

The V call is TRBV6-1, the J call TRBJ1-1; 9 bases are shared with TRBD1. Germline-derived CDR1 and CDR2 are MNHNS and SASEGT. This CDR3 comprises 15 residues. J lost 11 bases, V lost 5 bases, and 15 bases had no gene match. As DNA, the CDR3 is TGTGCCAGCAGTTTGGGCCCCGGGACAGGGATGAATGCTTTCTTT. This gives the protein CASSLGPGTGMNAFF.

The chain carries TRBV29-1 and TRBJ2-1; D is undetermined. The germline V gene encodes CDR1 SQVTM and CDR2 ANQGSEA. Trimming pared 3 bases from V and 5 bases from J, leaving 8 bases between. The CDR3 length is 12 residues. The CDR3: CSVDSVDNEQFF. In DNA, the CDR3 is TGCAGCGTTGATTCCGTAGACAATGAGCAGTTCTTC.

This sequence joins TRBV12-3 or TRBV12-4 and TRBJ2-1; D may correspond to TRBD1 or TRBD2 (5 bases each). The CDR3 runs 15 residues. Between the trimmed V and J ends, which lost 6 bases and 5 bases, there was a span of 17 bases. The CDR3 is CASRRGRGRHNEQFF. The CDR3 DNA reads as TGTGCCAGCAGGAGGGGACGGGGAAGGCACAATGAGCAGTTCTTC.

The chain carries TRBV29-1 and TRBJ2-3; TRBD2 matches 10 bases. Germline V gene lookup returns CDR1 SQVTM and CDR2 ANQGSEA. The CDR3 contains 14 residues. V lost 7 bases to trimming and J lost 4 bases; unmatched junction nucleotides: 8. CDR3 residues: CSGKLAGWSDTQYF. CDR3 DNA sequence: TGCAGCGGGAAACTAGCGGGGTGGTCAGATACGCAGTATTTT.

The rearrangement uses TRBV7-2 and TRBJ2-5; 7 nucleotides line up with TRBD2. Trimming at V came to 5 bases and at J to 4 bases, leaving 7 bases not matched to a gene. From germline, CDR1 is SGHTA and CDR2 FQGNSA. The CDR3 length is 14 residues. CDR3 amino acids: CASSTIPGGETQYF. Written as DNA, the CDR3 is TGTGCCAGCAGCACTATTCCGGGGGGAGAGACCCAGTACTTC.

This rearrangement joins TRBV20-1 to TRBJ2-1, with TRBD2 matching over 15 bases. Germline CDR1 DFQATT, CDR2 SNEGSKA (reference sequence). The CDR3 consists of 19 residues. V shed 1 base and J 4 bases; nucleotides not matched to a gene: 11. The CDR3 nucleotides are TGCAGTGCTAGAGTTGGGACTAGCGGGAGGACCTTACTATACAATGAGCAGTTCTTC. It specifies CSARVGTSGRTLLYNEQFF.

The chain couples TRBV29-1 to TRBJ2-7; D gene unclear. The CDR3 totals 13 residues. CDR1 and CDR2 (germline): SQVTM, ANQGSEA. Trimming cost V 2 bases and J 0 bases, with 8 bases left between them. Written as DNA, the CDR3 is TGCAGCGTTGAAATCGGCAGCTCCTACGAGCAGTACTTC. Encoded protein: CSVEIGSSYEQYF.

This chain uses TRBV27 with TRBJ1-2; tentative D call: TRBD1 (5 bases). Germline values: CDR1 MNHEY, CDR2 SMNVEV (reference sequence). The CDR3 loop spans 13 amino acids. V lost 2 bases to trimming and J lost 6 bases, with 10 bases between them. CDR3 amino acids: CASSLQGLNGYTF. The CDR3 region has the DNA TGTGCCAGCAGTTTACAGGGTCTGAATGGCTACACCTTC.

The chain has TRBV6-5 and TRBJ1-5, with unresolved D. Germline V lookup: CDR1 MNHEY, CDR2 SVGAGI. The ends were cut back, 3 bases at V and 4 bases at J, with 10 bases in the middle. The CDR3 runs to 14 residues. CDR3 sequence: CASSYRAGNQPQHF. The CDR3 DNA reads as TGTGCCAGCAGTTATCGGGCTGGGAATCAGCCCCAGCATTTT.

The chain has TRBV27 and TRBJ2-4; the D is unclear. CDR3 length: 16 residues. Trimming took off 5 bases at V and 0 bases at J, with 14 bases between the two ends. The germline V gene encodes CDR1 MNHEY and CDR2 SMNVEV (reference sequence). The CDR3 here is CASSPLATLAKNIQYF. CDR3 coding DNA: TGTGCCAGCAGTCCCCTCGCAACCCTAGCCAAAAACATTCAGTACTTC.

This sequence joins TRBV20-1 and TRBJ2-1; D call uncertain. Germline V CDR1 and CDR2: DFQATT, SNEGSKA (reference sequence). This CDR3 has 15 amino acids. Trimming stripped 0 bases from V and 8 bases from J, with 17 bases between. The chain's CDR3 is CSARDLNGLWDEQFF. For the CDR3, the DNA is TGCAGTGCTAGAGATCTTAACGGTCTCTGGGATGAGCAGTTCTTC.

The chain combines TRBV4-3 with TRBJ2-7; D not resolved. CDR1 and CDR2 (germline): LGHNA, YSLEER. This CDR3 spans 13 amino acids. Trimming took 1 base from V and 3 from J, leaving 7 bases between them. The CDR3, as DNA: TGCGCCAGCAGCCAAGTAGAATACTACGAGCAGTACTTC. This gives the protein CASSQVEYYEQYF.

This clonotype was observed a few times. J is TRBJ2-1 and V is TRBV20-1; D is unresolved. Trimming pared 4 bases from V and 4 bases from J, leaving 8 bases between. Looked up from germline, CDR1 is DFQATT and CDR2 is SNEGSKA (reference sequence). The CDR3 extends over 12 amino acids. CDR3 DNA sequence: TGCAGTGCTATCGACGGATACAATGAGCAGTTCTTC. Encoded protein: CSAIDGYNEQFF.

This clonotype has only a few counts. The genes are TRBV12-3 or TRBV12-4 and TRBJ2-1, with 8 bases matching TRBD1. The J segment lost 7 bases and the V segment lost 7 bases, leaving 6 bases of the junction unmatched. This CDR3 has 13 residues. The CDR3 DNA reads TGTGCCAGCAAGGACAGGGATCAGAATGAGCAGTTCTTC. It specifies CASKDRDQNEQFF.

In the case of this clonotype: An end of the junction does not agree with germline; a read error may underlie this. The CDR3 bases are TGTGCCAGCGCCTGGCTTGGAGAGACCTACAAGCAGTACTTC. Protein sequence: CASAWLGETYKQYF. The V gene is TRBV6-1, the J gene TRBJ2-7; D not certain. Germline lookup yields CDR1 MNHNS and CDR2 SASEGT. CDR3 length equals 14 residues.

The chain employs TRBV20-1 and TRBJ1-5; TRBD1 agrees at 8 bases. The J segment lost 4 bases and the V segment lost 6 bases, leaving 11 bases of the junction unmatched. CDR1 and CDR2 from the germline V gene are DFQATT and SNEGSKA (reference sequence). The CDR3 contains 15 residues. CDR3 in amino acids: CSARTTGATNQPQHF. The CDR3 bases are TGCAGTGCCAGAACGACAGGGGCCACTAATCAGCCCCAGCATTTT.

This chain uses TRBV5-6 with TRBJ1-2; D may be TRBD1 (5 bases). The CDR3 is 14 amino acids. V gave up 3 bases and J gave up 0 bases, with 9 bases separating them. Germline V gives CDR1 SGHDT, CDR2 YYEEEE. This chain's CDR3 is CASSYDRTNYGYTF. CDR3 DNA sequence: TGTGCCAGCAGCTACGACAGAACTAACTATGGCTACACCTTC.